This TCR beta chain emerged from a study of CD8+CD57+ T cells in acquired aplastic anemia. Study-level findings and limits: Patients and controls were not found to differ significantly in CD8+ Simpson's diversity.

On this clonotype: Its antigen is still unknown.

Between the trimmed V and J ends, which lost 4 bases and 0 bases, there was a span of 13 bases. This CDR3 spans 15 amino acids. Germline V gene lookup returns CDR1 SQVTM and CDR2 ANQGSEA. Researchers used genomic DNA as the template to profile TCR beta VDJ and CDR3. TCRdb re-called the reads with MiXCR, one entry per CDR3 protein. The sample contains about 62,000 distinct CDR3 sequences, 55% of which appear only once. The V gene is TRBV29-1, the J gene TRBJ2-1; possibly TRBD1 for D (6 bases). The clonotype was recovered from a human donor in good health, serving as a control. The source material was sorted CD4+, CD8+, or CD8+CD57+ T cells (not recorded which) from PBMCs. The CDR3 DNA sequence: TGCAGCGTTGTCTTCGGGACACACTCCTACAATGAGCAGTTCTTC. Translating gives CSVVFGTHSYNEQFF.